A selection of T cell receptor beta chains follows, all from one sample in a study of radiotherapy plus CTLA-4 blockade in lung cancer. Repertoires were generated with immunoSEQ multiplex PCR, while TCRdb's copy carries only in-frame clones and drops some. This table has roughly 92,000 clones, around 85% appearing once. Sequences were derived from peripheral blood, sampled from a patient treated with radiotherapy plus ipilimumab. The origin of the receptors is a human donor with non-small cell lung cancer who had a partial response to radiotherapy plus ipilimumab. Both conserved end residues are part of each CDR3. Each record gives: clone size, D gene, V gene, J gene, CDR3 DNA, CDR3 protein. A D gene is named only where the DNA matches it firmly. Some rows have no size entry. The others give once, few or many, or a class for an expanded clone.

.	.	TRBV6-5	TRBJ1-4	TGTGCCAGCAGTTACCGGGGAGATGAAAAACTGTTTTTT	CASSYRGDEKLFF
.	.	TRBV6-1	TRBJ1-2	TGTGCCAGCAGTGAAACAGGGAGAGATGGCTACACCTTC	CASSETGRDGYTF
.	.	TRBV4-1	TRBJ1-6	TGCGCCAGCAGCCCTACGCCGGGACAAGATAATTCACCCCTCCACTTT	CASSPTPGQDNSPLHF
.	TRBD2	TRBV7-8	TRBJ2-1	TGTGCCAGCAGCTTAGCGCCAGCGGGGGAGCAGTTCTTC	CASSLAPAGEQFF
once	.	TRBV4-3	TRBJ2-2	TGCGCCAGCAGCCAACTTCTAAACACCGGGGAGCTGTTTTTT	CASSQLLNTGELFF
.	TRBD2	TRBV9	TRBJ2-1	TGTGCCAGCAGCGTAGAGTACGGACGCGGGGGGAATGAGCAGTTCTTC	CASSVEYGRGGNEQFF
.	.	TRBV7-9	TRBJ2-7	TGTGCCAGCAGCTTAGCAGGGGCCTACGAGCAGTACTTC	CASSLAGAYEQYF
few	.	TRBV6-5	TRBJ1-1	TGTGCCAGCAGTACCCGGGACATTGAAGCTTTCTTT	CASSTRDIEAFF
.	TRBD1	TRBV19	TRBJ2-5	TGTGCCAGTAGCCCGGGACAGGGCTACCAAGAGACCCAGTACTTC	CASSPGQGYQETQYF
.	.	TRBV5-4	TRBJ1-5	TGTGCCAGCAGCTTGGCAGGCCCAACCGGTGCTCAGCCCCAGCATTTT	CASSLAGPTGAQPQHF
.	TRBD1	TRBV7-9	TRBJ1-4	TGTGCCAGCAGCTTAACAGGGGTGCCTAATGAAAAACTGTTTTTT	CASSLTGVPNEKLFF
.	TRBD2	TRBV2	TRBJ2-7	TGTGCCAGCAGTGACGAGACTAGCGGAGATAGCTTC	CASSDETSGDSF
.	.	TRBV6-6	TRBJ1-5	TGTGCCAGCAGTCCCGGGAGTGCCCCCCAGCATTTT	CASSPGSAPQHF
.	TRBD2	TRBV6-6	TRBJ2-2	TGTGCCAGCAGTGTTAGCGGGAGTGGCGCCGGGGAGCTGTTTTTT	CASSVSGSGAGELFF
.	.	TRBV7-6	TRBJ1-1	TGTGCCAGCAGCACCAGGGTCCCCTTAACTAACACTGAAGCTTTCTTT	CASSTRVPLTNTEAFF
.	.	TRBV15	TRBJ1-1	TGTGCCACCAGCAGAGACAAGGGCAGGGCTGGGACTGAAGCTTTCTTT	CATSRDKGRAGTEAFF
.	.	TRBV27	TRBJ1-2	TGTGCCAGCAGTTTCGACAGATACGGCTATGGCTACACCTTC	CASSFDRYGYGYTF
.	.	TRBV28	TRBJ1-1	TGTGCCAGCAGCTTATACCTCATGGCGGCGGGCACTGAAGCTTTCTTT	CASSLYLMAAGTEAFF
.	.	TRBV10-3	TRBJ2-3	TGTGCCATCAGTGACTTGGGGCAAGAGGATACGCAGTATTTT	CAISDLGQEDTQYF
.	TRBD2	TRBV10-2	TRBJ2-3	TGCGCCAGCAGTGAGTCGAGTAGCGGGGCCGGCGATACGCAGTATTTT	CASSESSSGAGDTQYF
.	TRBD1	TRBV28	TRBJ1-1	TGTGCCAGCAGTCTACAGGGGGGAGCTGAAGCTTTCTTT	CASSLQGGAEAFF
once	TRBD2	TRBV4-2	TRBJ2-3	TGTGCCAGCAGCCAGGGAGGGACTAGCGGGATGATTCGCACAGATACGCAGTATTTT	CASSQGGTSGMIRTDTQYF
.	.	TRBV6-5	TRBJ1-6	TGTGCCAGCAGTTACGGCATTGAAAATTCACCCCTCCACTTT	CASSYGIENSPLHF
.	TRBD2	TRBV5-1	TRBJ2-1	TGCGCCAGCAGCTTGGAAGCGGGAAGCCCCATTCATGAGCAGTTCTTC	CASSLEAGSPIHEQFF
.	.	TRBV19	TRBJ1-3	TGTGCCAGTAGTATAGCTGGGGCCTCATTAACTCTCTCTGGAAACACCATATATTTT	CASSIAGASLTLSGNTIYF
once	TRBD2	TRBV5-1	TRBJ2-7	TGCGCCAGCAGCCATTTAGCTAGCGGGAGAGGGGAGCAGTACTTC	CASSHLASGRGEQYF
.	.	TRBV10-3	TRBJ1-1	TGTGCCAGCCACCCAGGGGTCCGGCCCGGCTCAAACACTGAAGCTTTCTTT	CASHPGVRPGSNTEAFF
few	TRBD1	TRBV5-1	TRBJ2-2	TGCGCCAGCAGCCCGTGGACAGGGAAAGTTGGCGGGGAGCTGTTTTTT	CASSPWTGKVGGELFF
.	TRBD1	TRBV28	TRBJ1-2	TGTGCCAGCAGTCTCGGTTCGAAAGGGGGCCTGTATGGCTACACCTTC	CASSLGSKGGLYGYTF
.	TRBD1	TRBV19	TRBJ1-5	TGTGCCAGTGGCAGGGGGCTAGGACAGCCCCAGCATTTT	CASGRGLGQPQHF
.	.	TRBV6-1	TRBJ2-2	TGTGCCAGCAGTCTACCCGGGGAGCTGTTTTTT	CASSLPGELFF
.	TRBD1	TRBV28	TRBJ1-1	TGTGCCAGCAGGGAGACAGGGTATGGCACTGAAGCTTTCTTT	CASRETGYGTEAFF
.	TRBD2	TRBV2	TRBJ2-3	TGTGCCAGCAGTGACGTAGCGGGGTCAGATACGCAGTATTTT	CASSDVAGSDTQYF
.	.	TRBV6-5	TRBJ2-7	TGTGCCAGCAGAGGGGCATACGAGCAGTACTTC	CASRGAYEQYF
.	.	TRBV29-1	TRBJ2-5	TGCAGCGTCCCCCTTTTGGGGCCGGGAGAGACCCAGTACTTC	CSVPLLGPGETQYF
.	.	TRBV7-2	TRBJ1-1	TGTGCCAGCAGCTCATTAAGCATTAACTCGGGCACTGAAGCTTTCTTT	CASSSLSINSGTEAFF
.	.	TRBV19	TRBJ1-1	TGTGCCAGTAGCAGGACAGATACCATGAACACTGAAGCTTTCTTT	CASSRTDTMNTEAFF
.	.	TRBV6-1	TRBJ2-1	TGTGCCAGCAGTGAAGCCCCAGGGGCCCCCTACAATGAGCAGTTCTTC	CASSEAPGAPYNEQFF
.	.	TRBV15	TRBJ1-5	TGTGCCACCAGCAGAGATTTTTCTCAGGCCTCCCCAAGACCCCAGCATTTT	CATSRDFSQASPRPQHF
once	.	TRBV30	TRBJ1-2	TGTGCCGTAGGGGCCCGGTATGGCTACACCTTC	CAVGARYGYTF
.	TRBD2	TRBV18	TRBJ2-3	TGTGCCAGCTCACCCCTAGCGGGAGCGTCAGATACGCAGTATTTT	CASSPLAGASDTQYF
few	TRBD2	TRBV5-1	TRBJ2-1	TGCGCCAGCAGCCACCCTAGCGGGCGCTACAATGAGCAGTTCTTC	CASSHPSGRYNEQFF
few	TRBD1	TRBV4-2	TRBJ2-7	TGTGCCAGCAGCCAGGAGACAGGGACGTCATCCTACGAGCAGTACTTC	CASSQETGTSSYEQYF
once	TRBD1	TRBV19	TRBJ2-5	TGTGCCAGTTCCCAGACAGGGAGAGGTGAGACCCAGTACTTC	CASSQTGRGETQYF
once	.	TRBV15	TRBJ2-4	TGTGCCACCAGCAGAGATCGCTCCCGAGGATACTTC	CATSRDRSRGYF
.	.	TRBV6-5	TRBJ1-1	TGTGCCAGCATGGGTGGGGGCGGAAAGAGGACTGAAGCTTTCTTT	CASMGGGGKRTEAFF
.	TRBD2	TRBV10-2	TRBJ2-1	TGCGCCAGCAGTGAGTCCGGAGCGGGAAGGAATGAGCAGTTCTTC	CASSESGAGRNEQFF
few	TRBD1	TRBV19	TRBJ1-1	TGTGCCAGTTCAAAAGACAGGGGGACTGAAGCTTTCTTT	CASSKDRGTEAFF